This is a list of T cell receptor beta chains from one sample in a study of blood T cell repertoires in COVID-19. The repertoire was sequenced with immunoSEQ multiplex PCR; TCRdb's copy has only in-frame clones and lacks some. The sample lists more than 15,000 clones, 90% to 95% occurring once. The sequenced material came from peripheral blood. Receptors originate from a human donor in a cohort sampled during active COVID-19. CDR3s include the opening cysteine and the closing phenylalanine or tryptophan. A D gene is named only where the DNA matches it firmly. Part of the rows lack a size; the others show once, few, many or a class for expanded clones.

V	size	J	D	length	CDR3	DNA
TRBV21-1	-	TRBJ2-3	-	16	CASSKRERDYQDTQYF	TGTGCCAGCAGCAAACGAGAGCGGGACTACCAAGATACGCAGTATTTT
TRBV4-1	-	TRBJ2-7	-	16	CASSQAGGRPLYEQYF	TGCGCCAGCAGCCAAGCGGGGGGCCGCCCCCTCTACGAGCAGTACTTC
TRBV25-1	-	TRBJ2-6	TRBD1	17	CASRETGFSPGANVLTF	TGTGCCAGCAGGGAGACAGGGTTCTCCCCTGGGGCCAACGTCCTGACTTTC
TRBV7-8	-	TRBJ2-6	TRBD1	19	CASSRTMDRRSSGANVLTF	TGTGCCAGCAGCCGAACGATGGACAGGCGCAGCTCTGGGGCCAACGTCCTGACTTTC
TRBV9	-	TRBJ1-6	-	12	CASSLGGSPLHF	TGTGCCAGCAGCTTAGGAGGGTCACCCCTCCACTTT
TRBV9	-	TRBJ2-7	-	14	CASSVGAPDYEQYF	TGTGCCAGCAGCGTAGGAGCGCCAGACTACGAGCAGTACTTC
TRBV5-4	few	TRBJ1-2	-	16	CASSSAMRGTDYGYTF	TGTGCCAGCAGCTCCGCCATGCGGGGTACCGACTATGGCTACACCTTC
TRBV11-2	-	TRBJ1-3	-	15	CASSLGAGTGNTIYF	TGTGCCAGCAGCTTAGGAGCAGGGACAGGAAACACCATATATTTT
TRBV6-2/TRBV6-3	-	TRBJ1-1	-	14	CASSYETFNTEAFF	TGTGCCAGCAGTTACGAGACATTTAACACTGAAGCTTTCTTT
TRBV24-1	-	TRBJ2-3	-	15	CATSDPSLGPDTQYF	TGTGCCACCAGTGATCCTAGCTTAGGGCCAGATACGCAGTATTTT
TRBV5-4	-	TRBJ2-3	-	15	CASSHTTGGADTQYF	TGTGCCAGCAGCCACACCACAGGGGGGGCAGATACGCAGTATTTT
TRBV5-1	-	TRBJ1-5	TRBD1	20	CASSPLVGTGGFSSNQPQHF	TGCGCCAGCAGCCCGTTGGTCGGGACAGGGGGATTTTCTAGCAATCAGCCCCAGCATTTT
TRBV6-2/TRBV6-3	-	TRBJ1-1	-	20	CASSYGPIGTGRYMNTEAFF	TGTGCCAGCAGTTACGGTCCAATCGGAACAGGAAGGTATATGAACACTGAAGCTTTCTTT
TRBV2	-	TRBJ2-5	-	14	CASQVYSGLETQYF	TGTGCCAGCCAAGTTTATTCAGGGTTGGAGACCCAGTACTTC
TRBV5-1	-	TRBJ2-5	TRBD2	16	CASSSQKTSGGETQYF	TGCGCCAGCAGCTCGCAAAAGACTAGCGGGGGAGAGACCCAGTACTTC
TRBV11-2	-	TRBJ2-3	TRBD2	18	CASSLQFRASGGEDTQYF	TGTGCCAGCAGCTTACAGTTCAGGGCTAGCGGGGGGGAAGATACGCAGTATTTT
TRBV19	-	TRBJ2-2	-	13	CASSIGSRRELFF	TGTGCCAGTAGTATAGGGAGTCGGAGGGAGCTGTTTTTT
TRBV12-3/TRBV12-4	-	TRBJ2-5	TRBD1	13	CASKQGAIETQYF	TGTGCCAGCAAGCAGGGGGCGATTGAGACCCAGTACTTC
TRBV20-1	-	TRBJ2-7	-	11	CSAPTGYEQYF	TGCAGTGCTCCTACAGGCTACGAGCAGTACTTC
TRBV5-6	-	TRBJ2-3	TRBD2	14	CASSRGGRTDTQYF	TGTGCCAGTAGCCGGGGGGGTCGCACAGATACGCAGTATTTT
TRBV5-1	-	TRBJ1-1	-	18	CASSFSVGEAGKNTEAFF	TGCGCCAGCAGCTTTTCGGTCGGGGAGGCCGGGAAGAACACTGAAGCTTTCTTT
TRBV27	-	TRBJ1-5	-	15	CASSLAGGISQPQHF	TGTGCCAGCAGTTTGGCGGGGGGCATAAGCCAGCCCCAGCATTTT
TRBV2	-	TRBJ2-1	TRBD2	14	CASSEFTSGGAWFF	TGTGCCAGCAGTGAGTTTACTAGCGGGGGGGCTTGGTTCTTC
TRBV21-1	-	TRBJ2-7	-	16	CASSWPRDRNNYEQYF	TGTGCCAGCAGCTGGCCCCGGGACAGGAATAACTACGAGCAGTACTTC
TRBV9	-	TRBJ2-7	TRBD2	14	CASSGPSGDYEQYF	TGTGCCAGCAGCGGACCTAGCGGGGACTACGAGCAGTACTTC
TRBV2	-	TRBJ2-7	-	13	CASSGSPTYEQYF	TGTGCCAGCAGTGGTTCCCCCACCTACGAGCAGTACTTC
TRBV5-1	-	TRBJ2-3	TRBD1	14	CASSRGQSTDTQYF	TGCGCCAGCAGCCGGGGACAGAGCACAGATACGCAGTATTTT
TRBV7-2	-	TRBJ1-2	TRBD1	13	CASSLRGVYGYTF	TGTGCCAGCAGCCTCAGGGGGGTCTATGGCTACACCTTC
TRBV19	-	TRBJ2-2	-	14	CASNPRAADGELFF	TGTGCCAGTAACCCCAGGGCGGCTGACGGGGAGCTGTTTTTT
TRBV5-1	-	TRBJ2-1	TRBD1	18	CASSLDSTGTAFYNEQFF	TGCGCCAGCAGCTTGGATTCGACCGGGACAGCTTTTTACAATGAGCAGTTCTTC
TRBV11-2	once	TRBJ2-1	-	16	CASSATRGVVDNEQFF	TGTGCCAGCAGCGCAACCAGGGGAGTCGTCGACAATGAGCAGTTCTTC
TRBV4-2	-	TRBJ2-2	TRBD1	16	CASSQDGQGANGELFF	TGTGCCAGCAGCCAAGATGGACAGGGGGCGAACGGGGAGCTGTTTTTT
TRBV28	few	TRBJ1-6	-	14	CASSSIQNNSPLHF	TGTGCCAGCAGTTCCATACAGAATAATTCACCCCTCCACTTT
TRBV15	-	TRBJ1-6	TRBD1	16	CATSRDRVSYNSPLHF	TGTGCCACCAGCCGGGACAGGGTTTCCTATAATTCACCCCTCCACTTT
TRBV11-2	-	TRBJ1-1	TRBD1	14	CASSPGQGGTEAFF	TGTGCCAGCAGCCCGGGACAGGGAGGGACTGAAGCTTTCTTT
TRBV11-2	once	TRBJ2-6	-	18	CASTRLRVDQAGANVLTF	TGTGCCAGCACCCGACTTCGGGTCGACCAAGCTGGGGCCAACGTCCTGACTTTC
TRBV27	-	TRBJ2-7	-	15	CASSLKTGVSYEQYF	TGTGCCAGCAGTTTGAAGACAGGCGTCTCCTACGAGCAGTACTTC
TRBV6-5	-	TRBJ1-1	TRBD1	11	CASRIQGKAFF	TGTGCCAGCAGGATACAGGGGAAAGCTTTCTTT
TRBV9	-	TRBJ1-6	-	14	CASSVLADNSPLHF	TGTGCCAGCAGCGTTCTAGCTGATAATTCACCCCTCCACTTT
TRBV9	-	TRBJ2-2	-	13	CYQGTLNTGELFF	TGTTATCAGGGAACTCTGAACACCGGGGAGCTGTTTTTT
TRBV3-1/TRBV3-2	-	TRBJ2-5	-	18	CASSQGGARARPAETQYF	TGTGCCAGCAGCCAGGGGGGGGCAAGGGCTAGACCGGCAGAGACCCAGTACTTC
TRBV7-8	-	TRBJ2-1	TRBD2	16	CASSPPGLAGADEQFF	TGTGCCAGCAGCCCACCCGGACTAGCGGGAGCGGATGAGCAGTTCTTC
TRBV6-2/TRBV6-3	-	TRBJ1-2	TRBD1	15	CASSLTGTGGYGYTF	TGTGCCAGCAGCCTAACCGGGACAGGGGGTTATGGCTACACCTTC
TRBV2	-	TRBJ2-1	TRBD2	15	CASSSTSGSRGEQFF	TGTGCCAGCAGTTCAACTAGCGGCTCCCGGGGGGAGCAGTTCTTC
TRBV6-5	hyperexpanded	TRBJ1-2	-	13	CASSFQGHLGYTF	TGTGCCAGCAGTTTCCAGGGACATCTTGGCTACACCTTC
TRBV19	-	TRBJ2-1	-	17	CASSLHRLDTIYNEQFF	TGTGCCAGTAGTCTACATCGTTTGGACACCATCTACAATGAGCAGTTCTTC
TRBV28	-	TRBJ2-7	-	12	CASKEGSLEQYF	TGTGCCAGCAAGGAGGGTTCCCTCGAGCAGTACTTC
TRBV27	-	TRBJ2-5	-	14	CASSLRTTGETQYF	TGTGCCAGCAGTTTACGGACAACCGGGGAGACCCAGTACTTC
TRBV19	-	TRBJ2-3	-	16	CASSIGSRGRPDTQYF	TGTGCCAGTAGTATAGGATCCCGGGGTCGGCCAGATACGCAGTATTTT
TRBV27	few	TRBJ2-1	-	15	CASSLSGLGGNEQFF	TGTGCCAGCAGTCTCTCAGGACTTGGGGGGAATGAGCAGTTCTTC
TRBV6-2/TRBV6-3	-	TRBJ2-5	-	15	CASSLNYRLQETQYF	TGTGCCAGCAGTTTAAACTACAGGCTCCAAGAGACCCAGTACTTC